A single TCR beta chain is shown here with its context. Antigen specificity is unknown. The data are from a study of identical twins. General study results and limits: Clonotypes of the beta chain that were abundant in cord blood carried fewer insertions (memory repertoires showed none). It was cross-sectional statistical analysis, not following the same donors, that the conclusions relied on. Out-of-frame alpha sequences that twins shared showed excess low generation probability.

This CDR3 comprises 15 residues. Looked up from germline, CDR1 is DFQATT and CDR2 is SNEGSKA (reference sequence). The junction had 9 bases not matched to a gene; V was cut back by 5 bases and J by 8 bases. There were only healthy Caucasians among the donors. MiXCR, run by TCRdb on the 5' RACE reads, gives a single entry per CDR3 protein. Of approximately 630,000 distinct CDR3 sequences listed, roughly 7.1% are singletons. These same records also appear under a second study, on yellow fever vaccine responses in identical twins.

The receptor comes from a woman aged 18 to 35 in good health. Sequences were obtained from PBMCs. The chain links TRBV20-1 to TRBJ2-3; 14 positions match TRBD2. CDR3 sequence (DNA): TGCAGTGCTGCCACGGGACTAGCGGGGGAAGGTACGCAGTATTTT. The encoded protein is CSAATGLAGEGTQYF.